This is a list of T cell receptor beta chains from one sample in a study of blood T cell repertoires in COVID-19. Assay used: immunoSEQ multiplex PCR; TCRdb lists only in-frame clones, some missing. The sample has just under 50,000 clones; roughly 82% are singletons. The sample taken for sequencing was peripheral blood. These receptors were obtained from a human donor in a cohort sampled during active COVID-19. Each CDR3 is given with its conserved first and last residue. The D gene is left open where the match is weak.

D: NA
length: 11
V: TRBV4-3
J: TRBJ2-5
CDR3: CAREGHETQYF
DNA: TGCGCCAGGGAGGGGCATGAGACCCAGTACTTC

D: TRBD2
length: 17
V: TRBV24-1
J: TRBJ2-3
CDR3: CATSDPAGGRVADTQYF
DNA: TGTGCCACCAGTGATCCCGCGGGGGGGCGAGTCGCAGATACGCAGTATTTT

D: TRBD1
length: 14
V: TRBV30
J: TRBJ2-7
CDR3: CAWRGTENIYEQYF
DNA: TGTGCCTGGAGGGGGACAGAGAACATCTACGAGCAGTACTTC

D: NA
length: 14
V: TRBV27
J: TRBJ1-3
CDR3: CASSSSNSGNTIYF
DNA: TGTGCCAGCAGTTCAAGCAACTCTGGAAACACCATATATTTT

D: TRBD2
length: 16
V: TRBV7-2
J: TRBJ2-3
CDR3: CASSSRAGGPVDTQYF
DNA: TGTGCCAGCAGCTCCCGGGCGGGAGGGCCGGTAGATACGCAGTATTTT

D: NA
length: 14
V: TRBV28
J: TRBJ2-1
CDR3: CATVKGDRSGEQFF
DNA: TGTGCCACCGTGAAGGGGGATAGATCAGGTGAGCAGTTCTTC

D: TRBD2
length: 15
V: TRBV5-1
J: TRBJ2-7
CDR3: CASSGTSGVSYEQYF
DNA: TGCGCCAGCAGCGGCACTAGCGGGGTCTCCTACGAGCAGTACTTC

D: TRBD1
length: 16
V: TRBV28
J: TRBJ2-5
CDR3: CASSTTGTGGLETQYF
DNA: TGTGCCAGCAGTACAACCGGGACAGGGGGCCTAGAGACCCAGTACTTC

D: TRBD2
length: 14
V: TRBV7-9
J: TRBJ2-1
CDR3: CASSSGLHYNEQFF
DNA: TGTGCCAGCAGCTCGGGACTACACTACAATGAGCAGTTCTTC

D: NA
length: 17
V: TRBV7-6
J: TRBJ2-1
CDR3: CASSLGAIYALNNEQFF
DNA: TGTGCCAGCAGCTTAGGGGCTATATACGCTCTTAACAATGAGCAGTTCTTC

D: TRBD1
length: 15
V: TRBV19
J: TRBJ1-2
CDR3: CASSIPGQGGFGYTF
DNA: TGTGCCAGTAGTATCCCGGGACAGGGAGGGTTCGGCTACACCTTC

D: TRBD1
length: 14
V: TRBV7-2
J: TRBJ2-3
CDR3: CASSLSNRGRWQYF
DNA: TGTGCCAGCAGCTTATCGAACAGGGGGCGCTGGCAGTATTTT

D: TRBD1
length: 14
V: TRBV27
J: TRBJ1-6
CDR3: CASSRGTGDSPLHF
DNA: TGTGCCAGCAGCCGAGGGACAGGGGATTCACCCCTCCACTTT

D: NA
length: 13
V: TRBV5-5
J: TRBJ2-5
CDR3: CASSLGAEETQYF
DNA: TGTGCCAGCAGCTTGGGGGCAGAAGAGACCCAGTACTTC